This T cell receptor beta chain appears in the sequencing data of a study of T cell clonality in common variable immunodeficiency. TCRdb's table, derived via immunoSEQ multiplex PCR, lists solely in-frame clones and lacks some. The data show roughly 58,000 clones, with none appearing a single time. Heparinized whole blood, roughly 5 to 8.5 ml, came from each donor. Study observations and caveats: Fewer deletions and N-nucleotide insertions were reportedly seen in common variable immunodeficiency TCR beta sequences.

Ten or more counts support this clone. What it binds is not known. The read stops 3 residues short of the end of the CDR3; the missing end is completed from the germline J gene. The CDR3 is 14 amino acids. Germline assignment: CDR1 LNHDA and CDR2 SQIVND (reference sequence). V dropped 3 bases and J dropped 8; count of bases not matched to a gene: 6. This TCR derives from a person aged 18-70 years in good health. The chain employs TRBV19 and TRBJ2-1, with TRBD2 identical over 8 bases. The specimen was peripheral blood mononuclear cells. The CDR3 DNA, read in part, is TGTGCCAGTAGTATTCGGGAACTAGCGGATGAG. This codes for CASSIRELADE. The complete CDR3 sequence is CASSIRELADEQFF.